Listed below are T cell receptor beta chains from one sample, sequenced in a study of T cells in Graves' hyperthyroidism and ophthalmopathy. TCRdb re-called the multiplex PCR reads through MiXCR, storing one row per CDR3 protein. Of more than 350,000 distinct CDR3 sequences listed, about 15% were seen once; the top ten hold about 21%. Sequencing input: blood. Receptors were obtained from an older woman with Graves' ophthalmopathy. CDR3s include the opening cysteine and the closing phenylalanine or tryptophan. D genes are given only for firm matches. Clone size is given for some rows only: seen once, a few or many times, or a class if the clone is expanded.

>.|TRBJ1-3|many|TRBV6-5
TGTGCCAGCAGTTACTTCGCAGCTGGAAACACCATATATTTT
CASSYFAAGNTIYF
>TRBD2|TRBJ2-1|.|TRBV7-8
TGTGCCAGCAGCCCTCTAGCGGCCTTCCAGAATGAGCAGTTCTTC
CASSPLAAFQNEQFF
>.|TRBJ2-3|many|TRBV2
TGTGCCAGCAGTGACATAGCGGCTAGCACAGATACGCAGTATTTT
CASSDIAASTDTQYF
>.|TRBJ2-5|.|TRBV20-1
TGCAGTGCTAGTTACCGGGGGAGGGAGACCCAGTACTTC
CSASYRGRETQYF
>TRBD1|TRBJ2-7|many|TRBV7-9
TGTGCCAGCGGAACCCCGGGACAGGGTTTCCACGAGCAGTACTTC
CASGTPGQGFHEQYF
>TRBD1|TRBJ2-1|few|TRBV4-1
TGCGCCAGCAGCCAAGGAGGGACAGGGTTAAACAATGAGCAGTTCTTC
CASSQGGTGLNNEQFF
>.|TRBJ1-5|few|TRBV19
TGTGCCAGTAGTGACACGGGTTATCAGCCCCAGCATTTT
CASSDTGYQPQHF
>TRBD2|TRBJ2-3|many|TRBV28
TGTGCCAGCACTCCTGTGACTAGCGGCAATACAGATACGCAGTATTTT
CASTPVTSGNTDTQYF
>.|TRBJ2-5|.|TRBV15
TGTGCCACCAGCAGAGATTCAGGAGAGACCCAGTACTTC
CATSRDSGETQYF
>.|TRBJ2-1|.|TRBV12-3/TRBV12-4
TGTGCCAGCAGTCCGGACCCAGGTGAGCAGTTCTTC
CASSPDPGEQFF
>TRBD2|TRBJ2-1|few|TRBV19
TGTGCCAGTAGTATAGATCTATGGACCCGGGAGGGATACAATGAGCAGTTCTTC
CASSIDLWTREGYNEQFF
>.|TRBJ2-2|.|TRBV7-9
TGTGCCAGCAGCCCCCGGGACCGCTACACCGGGGACCTGTTTTTT
CASSPRDRYTGDLFF
>.|TRBJ2-5|.|TRBV19
TGTGCCAGTAGTCCCCGTAGGCGGGAAGTAGGAGAGGAGACCCAGTACTTC
CASSPRRREVGEETQYF
>TRBD2|TRBJ2-7|.|TRBV7-2
TGTGCCAGCAGCCCCCATCGGGGGGTTGGCGGACTAGAGGCCTACGAGCAGTACTTC
CASSPHRGVGGLEAYEQYF
>.|TRBJ1-5|.|TRBV20-1
TGCAGTGCCGGGGACGGATCCTCAGGCAATCAGCCCCAGCATTTT
CSAGDGSSGNQPQHF
>.|TRBJ1-2|.|TRBV12-3/TRBV12-4
TGTGCCAGCAGTTTATCAGTGGGTGGCTACACCTTC
CASSLSVGGYTF
>.|TRBJ2-7|many|TRBV10-2
TGCGCCAGCAGTGAGTATGGGGGGCGCGAGCAGTACTTC
CASSEYGGREQYF
>TRBD1|TRBJ1-1|many|TRBV19
TGTGCCAGTAGTAAAGGGACAGGGGCTGAAGCTTTCTTT
CASSKGTGAEAFF
>TRBD1|TRBJ1-1|few|TRBV6-1
TGTGCCAGCAGCTCCCAGACAGGGACCACTGAAGCTTTCTTT
CASSSQTGTTEAFF
>.|TRBJ2-3|few|TRBV6-1
TGTGCCAGCAGTTATAGGGGGGGTCCGGATACGCAGTATTTT
CASSYRGGPDTQYF
>TRBD2|TRBJ2-2|.|TRBV7-2
TGTGCCAGCAGCGTTTCTAGCGGGAGGGGCACCGGGGAGCTGTTTTTT
CASSVSSGRGTGELFF
>TRBD2|TRBJ2-3|many|TRBV11-3
TGTGCCAGCAGCCACGGGACTAGCGGGAGGGTAGATACGCAGTATTTT
CASSHGTSGRVDTQYF
>TRBD1|TRBJ1-4|few|TRBV20-1
TGCAGTGCTAGAGCGAAAACAGGGGAGGGAAATGAAAAACTGTTTTTT
CSARAKTGEGNEKLFF
>.|TRBJ1-1|few|TRBV19
TGTGCCAGTAAGGGGTCCGTAAAGGCTTTCTTT
CASKGSVKAFF
>.|TRBJ2-7|many|TRBV18
TGTGCCAGCTCACCACCCGAACAGGGCAGCTACGAGCAGTACTTC
CASSPPEQGSYEQYF
>TRBD1|TRBJ2-7|many|TRBV20-1
TGCAGCCAAAGACAGGGCTTTTACGAGCAGTACTTC
CSQRQGFYEQYF
>TRBD1|TRBJ2-1|many|TRBV20-1
TGCAGTGCTGGGACAGCCGAAGAGCAGTTCTTC
CSAGTAEEQFF
>TRBD2|TRBJ2-7|many|TRBV5-6
TGTGCCAGCAGCTCTCGGGGAGCGGGAGCTCGGGAGCAGTACTTC
CASSSRGAGAREQYF
>.|TRBJ2-3|.|TRBV6-2/TRBV6-3
TGTGCCAGCTCCGAGGAATACACAGATACGCAGTATTTT
CASSEEYTDTQYF
>.|TRBJ2-7|many|TRBV12-3/TRBV12-4
TGTGCCAGCAGTCTAGAGCCTTCGTCTTACGAGCAGTACTTC
CASSLEPSSYEQYF
>TRBD2|TRBJ2-1|many|TRBV24-1
TGTGCCACCAGTGGCGCAGGGACTAGCGGACCTTACAATGAGCAGTTCTTC
CATSGAGTSGPYNEQFF
>TRBD1|TRBJ1-6|many|TRBV30
TGTGCCGGAGGACAGGGCGATAATTCACCCCTCCACTTT
CAGGQGDNSPLHF
>TRBD2|TRBJ2-2|few|TRBV3-1
TGTGCCAGCAGCTCGGGACTAGCGGGAGTCGCAACCGGGGAGCTGTTTTTT
CASSSGLAGVATGELFF
>TRBD2|TRBJ2-7|.|TRBV5-1
TGCGCCAGCAGCGGACTAGCGGGAGGCGCCTACGAGCAGTACTTC
CASSGLAGGAYEQYF
>TRBD1|TRBJ2-3|many|TRBV18
TGTGCCAGCTCACCCCTCCGGGACAGGGGGTTAGATACGCAGTATTTT
CASSPLRDRGLDTQYF
>.|TRBJ1-2|many|TRBV5-1
TGCGCCAGCCGCCGCGAGGGGGAGAGTGGCTACACCTTC
CASRREGESGYTF
>.|TRBJ2-2|many|TRBV29-1
TGCAGCGTTGAAGTGGGAGGTATCACCGGGGAGCTGTTTTTT
CSVEVGGITGELFF
>TRBD2|TRBJ2-7|.|TRBV5-4
TGTGCCAGCAGCTCCCGAGGACTAGCGGTAACCTACGAGCAGTACTTC
CASSSRGLAVTYEQYF
>.|TRBJ1-1|few|TRBV18
TGTACCAGCTCACCTGCCCGGAACACTGAAGCTTTCTTT
CTSSPARNTEAFF
>.|TRBJ2-1|once|TRBV19
TGTGCCACCCGATGGGATGGGGATGAGCAGTTCTTC
CATRWDGDEQFF
>.|TRBJ1-1|.|TRBV9
TGTGCCAGCAGCCCATCCGGAGGGTCGAGGGGGGGGAACACTGAAGCTTTCTTT
CASSPSGGSRGGNTEAFF
>.|TRBJ2-7|few|TRBV4-2
TGTGCCAGCAGCCACCCCGGGGCAGTATCCTACGAGCAGTACTTC
CASSHPGAVSYEQYF